These 23 T cell receptor beta chains came from one sample sequenced in a study of siplizumab effects on memory and regulatory T cells (dated by TCRdb to between 2018 and 2021). The method behind the library was the immunoSEQ multiplex PCR assay. In TCRdb, the immuneACCESS table is reduced to in-frame sequences with V and J assigned. These tables do not hold every clone; where another copy was compared, an unresolved V gene accounts for under half, and the others remain unexplained. A total of roughly 9,600 clones appear in this sample, about 40% of them only once. Of the sample, 8.5% to 9.5% falls within the top ten clones. These receptors' targets are unknown. Cells in the mixed lymphocyte reaction were cultured together at 37 degrees C for five to seven days. The sample taken for sequencing was CFSE-low (dividing) CD4+ T cells sorted from an allogeneic mixed lymphocyte reaction. The source of these receptors is a human donor in good health; the cells came from an allogeneic mixed lymphocyte reaction.

By proportion, this clone is medium-sized. The gene calls are TRBV15 and TRBJ2-5; D perhaps matches TRBD2 (6 bases). Deletions cut 2 bases from V and 2 bases from J, with 12 bases between. Germline lookup yields CDR1 LNHNV and CDR2 YYDKDF (reference sequence). The CDR3 has 15 residues. The CDR3 sequence is CATSRPRAGQETQYF. The CDR3 region has the DNA TGTGCCACCAGCAGACCGCGGGCGGGGCAAGAGACCCAGTACTTC.

There are a few counts of this clone. V and J are TRBV9 and TRBJ1-2; D ambiguous. V was shortened by 1 base and J by 7 bases, with 11 bases between the two germline ends. There are 13 residues in the CDR3. Germline lookup yields CDR1 SGDLS and CDR2 YYNGEE. For the CDR3, the DNA is TGTGCCAGCAGCGTAAGGGTCGGAGCTGGCTACACCTTC. Translation: CASSVRVGAGYTF.

The V call is TRBV7-3, the J call TRBJ2-6; TRBD1 might be the D (5 bases). The germline CDR1 and CDR2 sequences are SGHTA and FQGTGA. The V end lost 1 base, the J end lost 4 bases, and 14 bases lay between the germline ends. The CDR3 is made up of 17 amino acids. This chain's CDR3 is CASSLNGWGVGANVLTF. DNA of the CDR3: TGTGCCAGCAGCTTAAACGGGTGGGGCGTCGGGGCCAACGTCCTGACTTTC.

This clone appeared a few times. The rearrangement links TRBV11-2 to TRBJ2-6, with 9 bases that match TRBD1. V gave up 5 bases and J gave up 3 bases; unmatched junction bases: 11. The germline gives CDR1 SGHAT, CDR2 FQNNGV. The CDR3 length is 18 residues. The CDR3 loop is CASSPLGQGKRGANVLTF. DNA of the CDR3: TGTGCCAGCAGCCCCCTGGGACAGGGTAAACGTGGGGCCAACGTCCTGACTTTC.

This clone was observed a few times. This chain uses TRBV19 with TRBJ2-3; D might be TRBD1 (6 bases). The CDR3 length is 13 residues. The V gene's germline CDR1 is LNHDA and CDR2 SQIVND (reference sequence). Trimming took off 9 bases at V and 6 bases at J, with 16 bases between the two ends. In DNA, the CDR3 is TGTGCCAGCGGACAGAACAGCGCGGATACGCAGTATTTT. Protein: CASGQNSADTQYF.

This clone counts as medium-sized (0.01 to 0.1%). CDR3 DNA: TGTGCCAGCAGCCCAACCCCGAGGATAGTCAGCTCTGGGGCCAACGTCCTGACTTTC. The encoded protein is CASSPTPRIVSSGANVLTF. The chain is built from TRBV11-2 and TRBJ2-6; D gene ambiguous. Germline loops: CDR1 SGHAT, CDR2 FQNNGV. The CDR3 has 19 amino acids. With 5 bases removed from V and 0 bases from J, the gap between germline ends came to 20 bases.

This CDR3 reads CASSPAKPASGRFYNEQFF. The CDR3 DNA follows: TGTGCCAGCAGCCCCGCCAAGCCCGCTAGCGGGAGGTTCTACAATGAGCAGTTCTTC. This chain links TRBV5-4 with TRBJ2-1; 11 bases line up with TRBD2. Per the germline V gene, CDR1 is SGHNT and CDR2 is YYREEE (reference sequence). V lost 4 bases, J lost 3 bases, and 15 bases stayed unmatched. CDR3 length: 19 residues.

This clone was observed a single time. Distinct nucleotide sequences in the sample also encode this CDR3. The chain couples TRBV7-8 to TRBJ1-3, with TRBD1 matching 7 bases. The CDR3 sequence is 13 residues long. In germline, CDR1 is SGHVS, CDR2 FQNEAQ. V shed 7 bases, J shed 3 bases, and the junction held 3 bases outside the gene matches. CDR3 sequence: CASNTGVGNTIYF. The CDR3, as DNA: TGTGCCAGCAATACAGGGGTTGGAAACACCATATATTTT.

Concerning this clone itself: A much larger clone sits a single nucleotide away, making a read error possible. The rearrangement joins TRBV18 to TRBJ2-7; D is undetermined. Per germline, CDR1 KGHSH and CDR2 LQKENI. V was clipped by 5 bases and J by 2 bases, with 13 bases between them. This CDR3 comprises 14 residues. CDR3 protein: CASSSRQSPYEQYF. DNA for the CDR3: TGTGCCAGCTCATCACGTCAGTCACCCTACGAGCAGTACTTC.

This chain connects TRBV7-8 to TRBJ2-5; D is uncertain. The CDR3 loop spans 15 amino acids. Between the trimmed V and J ends, which lost 1 base and 5 bases, there was a span of 14 bases. Germline V gives CDR1 SGHVS, CDR2 FQNEAQ. The CDR3 spells CASSLGARNTETQYF. CDR3 in DNA: TGTGCCAGCAGCTTAGGGGCACGGAATACGGAGACCCAGTACTTC.

This clone was detected only a few times. The rearrangement joins TRBV10-3 to TRBJ2-7; 8 nucleotides line up with TRBD2. The CDR3 loop spans 13 amino acids. CDR1 and CDR2 from the germline V gene are ENHRY and SYGVKD. V dropped 8 bases and J dropped 2; count of bases not matched to a gene: 5. DNA of the CDR3: TGTGCCATCGCTTTTAGCGGGACCTACGAGCAGTACTTC. It is translated as CAIAFSGTYEQYF.

V and J are TRBV5-5 and TRBJ2-7; 9 positions agree with TRBD1. The CDR3 loop spans 14 amino acids. Germline V gene sequence: CDR1 SGHKS, CDR2 YYEKEE (reference sequence). Trimming at V came to 4 bases and at J to 6 bases, leaving 8 bases not matched to a gene. The CDR3 coding sequence is TGTGCCAGCAGCCGTTCAACAGGGGGCTTCGAGCAGTACTTC. Amino acids: CASSRSTGGFEQYF.

This clone was seen only a few times. The chain has TRBV11-1 and TRBJ2-7, with 8 bases aligning to TRBD1. The CDR3 is made up of 14 amino acids. Germline CDR1 is SGHAT and CDR2 is FQDESV (reference sequence). Trimming removed 5 bases from V and 3 bases from J; junction bases left unmatched: 6. The CDR3 protein is CASSGRDRLYEQYF. The CDR3 DNA reads TGTGCCAGCAGCGGCCGGGACAGGCTCTACGAGCAGTACTTC.

This clone is categorized as medium-sized (0.01 to 0.1%). The CDR3 nucleotides read TGCGCCAGCAGCCAAGTCGGACAGTTCTCCTACGAGCAGTACTTC. It is translated as CASSQVGQFSYEQYF. J is TRBJ2-7 and V is TRBV4-1, with a weak D call TRBD1 (6 bases). Between the trimmed V and J ends, which lost 1 base and 0 bases, there was a span of 10 bases. This CDR3 has 15 amino acids. CDR1 MGHRA and CDR2 YSYEKL come from the germline V gene.

The J gene is TRBJ2-1, the V gene TRBV5-1; 10 bases map to TRBD2. The V gene end was trimmed by 0 bases and the J gene end by 4 bases; junction bases not matched to a gene: 4. The length of the CDR3 is 16 residues. The germline CDR1 and CDR2 sequences are SGHRS and YFSETQ. CDR3 DNA: TGCGCCAGCAGCTTGGAACTAGCGGGAAAGTACAATGAGCAGTTCTTC. Translation: CASSLELAGKYNEQFF. Looking up the rest from reference TRBV5-1 and TRBJ2-1 gives the full variable domain: KAGVTQTPRYLIKTRGQQVTLSCSPISGHRSVSWYQQTPGQGLQFLFEYFSETQRNKGNFPGRFSGRQFSNSRSEMNVSTLELGDSALYLCASSLELAGKYNEQFFGPGTRLTVL.

This clone occurred a few times. This chain connects TRBV4-3 to TRBJ2-7, with 11 bases matching TRBD2. V was pared by 1 base and J by 9 bases, with 14 bases of the junction left unmatched. CDR1 is LGHNA and CDR2 is YSLEER in the germline V gene. The CDR3 runs to 17 residues. The CDR3 reads CASSQGHLAGGRLRQYF. The CDR3 nucleotides are TGCGCCAGCAGCCAAGGCCATCTAGCGGGGGGCCGCCTAAGGCAGTACTTC.

This clone was detected only a few times. This chain uses TRBV6-6 with TRBJ1-2, with D unresolved. Germline CDR1 reads MNHNY; CDR2 reads SVGAGI (reference sequence). V lost 2 bases, J lost 5 bases, and 9 bases lay in between. This CDR3 has 13 residues. CDR3: CASSYRGRYGYTF. DNA of the CDR3: TGTGCCAGCAGTTACCGGGGAAGGTATGGCTACACCTTC.

In its sample, this clone ranks as medium-sized (0.01 to 0.1%). The V and J genes are TRBV28 and TRBJ1-3; 8 bases align to TRBD1. This CDR3 spans 16 amino acids. Germline lookup yields CDR1 MDHEN and CDR2 SYDVKM. The V and J ends lost 4 bases and 0 bases, in that order; junction bases with no gene match: 5. For the CDR3, the DNA is TGTGCCAGCAGTTCAGGGGGCTTTAGCTCTGGAAACACCATATATTTT. This gives the protein CASSSGGFSSGNTIYF. The entire variable domain, with the rest obtained from reference TRBV28 and TRBJ1-3, is as follows: DVKVTQSSRYLVKRTGEKVFLECVQDMDHENMFWYRQDPGLGLRLIYFSYDVKMKEKGDIPEGYSVSREKKERFSLILESASTNQTSMYLCASSSGGFSSGNTIYFGEGSWLTVV.

The chain uses TRBV5-8 and TRBJ2-4, with D uncertain. There are 14 residues in the CDR3. Germline-derived CDR1 and CDR2 are SGHTS and YDEGEE. Deletions cut 4 bases from V and 10 bases from J, with 18 bases between. As DNA, the CDR3 is TGTGCCAGCAGCCTACAACCGGCCTTCCTAATTCAGTACTTC. Its translation is CASSLQPAFLIQYF.

The chain uses TRBV5-5 and TRBJ2-3, with D possibly being TRBD2 (5 bases). Germline assignment: CDR1 SGHKS and CDR2 YYEKEE (reference sequence). There are 14 residues in the CDR3. V was pared by 4 bases and J by 6 bases, with 15 bases between. In DNA, the CDR3 is TGTGCCAGCAGCCTTATGCAGCAGCGGGATACGCAGTATTTT. It encodes CASSLMQQRDTQYF.

The rearrangement links TRBV19 to TRBJ2-7; 10 nucleotides match TRBD2. CDR3 length: 15 amino acids. Trimming took 1 base from V and 5 from J; bases not matched to a gene: 5. Germline loops: CDR1 LNHDA, CDR2 SQIVND (reference sequence). The CDR3 here is CASSIVSGRAHEQYF. The CDR3 coding sequence is TGTGCCAGTAGTATAGTCAGCGGGAGGGCCCACGAGCAGTACTTC.

The chain couples TRBV28 to TRBJ1-4; D is undetermined. The CDR3 length is 14 residues. Germline values: CDR1 MDHEN, CDR2 SYDVKM. V lost 7 bases and J lost 8, with 17 bases in between. CDR3 sequence: CASTWAHNREKLFF. Here the CDR3 DNA reads TGTGCCAGCACTTGGGCCCACAACCGAGAAAAACTGTTTTTT.

The rearrangement joins TRBV5-4 to TRBJ2-7; tentative D call: TRBD2 (6 bases). The V end lost 2 bases, the J end lost 0 bases, and 9 bases lay between the germline ends. CDR1 is SGHNT and CDR2 is YYREEE in the germline V gene (reference sequence). The CDR3 spans 14 residues. The CDR3 DNA reads as TGTGCCAGCAGCTTACCCGGGAGCTCCTACGAGCAGTACTTC. Its translation is CASSLPGSSYEQYF.